Each of the 11 T cell receptor beta chains below was sequenced from the same sample in a study of tumor and adjacent non-tumor tissue in lung cancer (dated by TCRdb to between 2017 and 2018). RNA was isolated from bulk, unsorted tissue, and RNA quality was assessed with a NanoDrop ND-1000 and an Agilent 2100. The library was produced with multiplex PCR. The sequencing machine was an Illumina HiSeq 2500. TCRbeta libraries were built by three rounds of nested PCR using primers (Table S4), following protocols modified from ARM-PCR. In-frame beta chains were kept once TCRdb had trimmed the public reads at Q25 with fastp and called clones with MiXCR. CDR3 protein duplicates are merged, each entry listing the most common genes and DNA. This sample comprises more than 70,000 distinct CDR3 sequences, roughly three fifths of them detected only once. The biggest ten clones account for roughly 14% of the sample.

Sample: lung tumor tissue. The receptor source for this set is an older man with non-small cell lung cancer.

The rearrangement uses TRBV18 and TRBJ2-1; no firm D call. CDR1 KGHSH and CDR2 LQKENI come from the germline V gene. V lost 6 bases and J 7 bases, leaving 10 bases between the germline ends. The length of the CDR3 is 12 residues. The DNA of the CDR3 is TGTGCCAGCTCCGGATCTGGGAATGAGCAGTTCTTC. This gives the protein CASSGSGNEQFF.

As regards this clonotype: This may come from a read error, since a much larger clone is one base off. The chain joins TRBV20-1 to TRBJ2-4; D tentatively fits TRBD1 or TRBD2 (5 bases each). The CDR3 runs 13 residues. Germline V gene lookup returns CDR1 DFQATT and CDR2 SNEGSKA (reference sequence). This CDR3 reads CSARRGAGNIPYF. CDR3 in DNA: TGCAGTGCTAGAAGAGGGGCAGGGAACATTCCGTACTTC.

There are many counts of this clonotype. V is TRBV6-5 and J is TRBJ2-2; D call uncertain. The V end lost 1 base, the J end lost 1 base, and 4 bases lay between the germline ends. The length of the CDR3 is 14 residues. Germline CDR1 is MNHEY and CDR2 is SVGAGI. The CDR3 DNA reads as TGTGCCAGCAGTTACTGGGGGAACACCGGGGAGCTGTTTTTT. Amino acid sequence: CASSYWGNTGELFF.

The sample holds many counts of this clonotype. This rearrangement joins TRBV6-1 to TRBJ1-1, with D unresolved. V dropped 4 bases and J dropped 2 bases, with 17 bases sitting between them. The CDR3 covers 16 residues. Germline V gene lookup returns CDR1 MNHNS and CDR2 SASEGT. The CDR3 protein is CASSGQDRRVNTEAFF. CDR3 DNA: TGTGCCAGCAGTGGGCAGGATCGCCGCGTAAACACTGAAGCTTTCTTT.

This clonotype was observed many times. This chain connects TRBV6-2 or TRBV6-3 to TRBJ1-5; tentatively, D is TRBD1 (5 bases). The ends were cut back, 7 bases at V and 4 bases at J, with 17 bases in the middle. The CDR3 contains 15 residues. Germline V gene sequence: CDR1 MNHEY, CDR2 SVGEGT. In nucleotides, the CDR3 is TGTGCCAGCAAAGGGGACGGCAGGACTAATCAGCCCCAGCATTTT. It specifies CASKGDGRTNQPQHF.

This clonotype appeared a few times. It may be a read error: a sequence one base away is much more abundant. The V call is TRBV29-1, the J call TRBJ1-3, with no clear D. Germline V gene sequence: CDR1 SQVTM, CDR2 ANQGSEA. The CDR3 totals 11 residues. V was trimmed by 6 bases and J by 3 bases, leaving 6 bases between them. The CDR3 loop is CSVINGNTIYF. CDR3 coding DNA: TGCAGCGTCATCAATGGAAACACCATATATTTT.

Concerning this clonotype: One end of the junction does not line up with germline, which may come from a read error. The chain carries TRBV12-3 or TRBV12-4 and TRBJ1-5; no definite D call. The CDR3 covers 14 residues. The CDR3 DNA follows: TGTGCCATCAGTTCGAGTCACTCGGAGCAGCCCCAGCATTTT. This encodes CAISSSHSEQPQHF.

The DNA for the CDR3 is TGTGCCAGCAGCTACAAACCCCCTAGGACAAGCCAAGAGACCCAGTACTTC. As protein: CASSYKPPRTSQETQYF. V usage is TRBV11-1 and J usage is TRBJ2-5, with a tentative D call TRBD1 (5 bases). Per the germline V gene, CDR1 is SGHAT and CDR2 is FQDESV (reference sequence). V was trimmed by 4 bases and J by 1 base, leaving 19 bases between them. The CDR3 runs to 17 residues.

The gene calls are TRBV11-1 and TRBJ1-1; D ambiguous. The germline V gene encodes CDR1 SGHAT and CDR2 FQDESV (reference sequence). This CDR3 region has 13 residues. Deletions cut 9 bases from V and 1 base from J, with 12 bases between. CDR3 protein: CASSSAGNTEAFF. In DNA, the CDR3 is TGTGCCAGTAGTTCTGCGGGGAACACTGAAGCTTTCTTT.

This clonotype was observed a handful of times. A much larger clone sits a single nucleotide away, making a read error possible. The J gene is TRBJ2-7, the V gene TRBV29-1; unclear D gene. The CDR3 runs 16 residues. V was shortened by 1 base and J by 1 base, with 17 bases between the two germline ends. Germline CDR1 reads SQVTM; CDR2 reads ANQGSEA. As DNA, the CDR3 is TGCAGCGTTGAAGTTACTCAGGCGTGGGCGTCCTACGAGCAGTACTTC. This translates into CSVEVTQAWASYEQYF.

There are a few counts of this clonotype. V and J are TRBV6-5 and TRBJ2-2; D is unresolved. Trimming took off 5 bases at V and 6 bases at J, with 22 bases between the two ends. Per the germline V gene, CDR1 is MNHEY and CDR2 is SVGAGI. The CDR3 is 17 amino acids. The CDR3 DNA is TGTGCCAGCAGTCAGCCCGAAAGTACGGGCATAGCCGGGGAGCTGTTTTTT. Protein: CASSQPESTGIAGELFF.